This T cell receptor beta chain is from a study of blood T cells in healthy people across ages. Study background: Per two T cells, template switching captured roughly one barcoded beta molecule.

Sample-barcoded 5' priming and a J-beta primer mix drove a second PCR of roughly 7 to 11 cycles. Sequencing recovered at least 2.5 million CDR3-containing paired-end reads from each sample. MiXCR, run by TCRdb on the 5' RACE reads, gives a single entry per CDR3 protein. The data show 500,000 to 700,000 distinct CDR3 sequences, roughly 30% seen once. Those donating, healthy Caucasian individuals from Russia, were aged roughly 6 to 90. General observations from the study: Roughly linear age-related decline in beta diversity appeared, significant by age roughly 40.

CDR3 length: 14 amino acids. From germline, CDR1 is MDHEN and CDR2 SYDVKM. With regard to this clonotype: What it binds is not known.

J is TRBJ2-5 and V is TRBV28; D call uncertain. The closer fit of TRBJ2-7 to the DNA end suggests the J call may be wrong. The receptor comes from a woman aged 80 or older in good health. The specimen was blood. The chain's CDR3 is CASSLRLLSYEQYF. DNA of the CDR3: TGTGCCAGCAGTTTAAGGCTTCTCTCCTACGAGCAGTACTTC.